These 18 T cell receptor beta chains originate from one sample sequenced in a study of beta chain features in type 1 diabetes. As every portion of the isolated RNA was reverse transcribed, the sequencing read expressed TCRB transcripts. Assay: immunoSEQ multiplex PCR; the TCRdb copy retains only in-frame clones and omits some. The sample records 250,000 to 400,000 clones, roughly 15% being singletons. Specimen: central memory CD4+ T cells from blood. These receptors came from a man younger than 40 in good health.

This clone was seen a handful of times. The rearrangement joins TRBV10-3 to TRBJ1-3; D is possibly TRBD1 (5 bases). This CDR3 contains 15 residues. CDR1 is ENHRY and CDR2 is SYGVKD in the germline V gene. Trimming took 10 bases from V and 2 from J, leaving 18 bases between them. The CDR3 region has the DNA TGTGCCAGCACCGCAGGGACCCTCGCTGGAAACACCATATATTTT. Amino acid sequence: CASTAGTLAGNTIYF.

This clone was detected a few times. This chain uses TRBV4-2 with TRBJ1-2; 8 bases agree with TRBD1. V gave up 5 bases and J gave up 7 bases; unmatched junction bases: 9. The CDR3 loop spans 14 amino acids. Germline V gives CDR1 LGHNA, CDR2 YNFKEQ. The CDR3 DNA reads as TGTGCCAGCAGCTTGTACAGGGGGGTATCTGGCTACACCTTC. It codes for CASSLYRGVSGYTF.

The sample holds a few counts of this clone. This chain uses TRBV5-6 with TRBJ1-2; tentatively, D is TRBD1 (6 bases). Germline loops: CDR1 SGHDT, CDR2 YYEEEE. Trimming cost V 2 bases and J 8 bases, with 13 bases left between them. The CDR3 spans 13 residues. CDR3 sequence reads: CASSFRTAKGYTF. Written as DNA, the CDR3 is TGTGCCAGCAGCTTTCGGACAGCCAAGGGCTACACCTTC.

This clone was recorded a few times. The CDR3 sequence: CASSLDRGTGYTF. Written as DNA, the CDR3 is TGTGCCAGCAGCTTAGACAGGGGCACTGGCTACACCTTC. The chain joins TRBV7-8 to TRBJ1-2; 7 bases agree with TRBD1. Trimming at V came to 1 base and at J to 7 bases, leaving 3 bases not matched to a gene. The germline V gene has CDR1 SGHVS and CDR2 FQNEAQ. The CDR3 is made up of 13 amino acids.

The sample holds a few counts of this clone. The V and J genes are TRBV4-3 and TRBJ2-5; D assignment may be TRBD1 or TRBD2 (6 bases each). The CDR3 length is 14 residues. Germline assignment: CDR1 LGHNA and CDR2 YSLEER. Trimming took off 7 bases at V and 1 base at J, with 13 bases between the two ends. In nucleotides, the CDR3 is TGCGCCAGCACCCCGACGGGGGCCCAAGAGACCCAGTACTTC. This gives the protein CASTPTGAQETQYF.

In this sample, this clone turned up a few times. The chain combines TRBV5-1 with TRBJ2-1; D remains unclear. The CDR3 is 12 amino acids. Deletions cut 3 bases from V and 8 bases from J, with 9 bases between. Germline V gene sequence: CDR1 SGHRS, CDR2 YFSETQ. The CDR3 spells CASSSGLDEQFF. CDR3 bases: TGCGCCAGCAGCTCCGGGTTGGATGAGCAGTTCTTC.

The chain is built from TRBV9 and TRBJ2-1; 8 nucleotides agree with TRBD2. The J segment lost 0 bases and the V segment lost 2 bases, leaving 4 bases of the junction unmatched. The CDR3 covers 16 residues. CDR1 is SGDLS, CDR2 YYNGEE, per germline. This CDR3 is CASSVGLGSSYNEQFF. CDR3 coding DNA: TGTGCCAGCAGCGTGGGACTAGGGAGCTCCTACAATGAGCAGTTCTTC. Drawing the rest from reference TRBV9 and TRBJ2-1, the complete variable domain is DSGVTQTPKHLITATGQRVTLRCSPRSGDLSVYWYQQSLDQGLQFLIQYYNGEERAKGNILERFSAQQFPDLHSELNLSSLELGDSALYFCASSVGLGSSYNEQFFGPGTRLTVL.

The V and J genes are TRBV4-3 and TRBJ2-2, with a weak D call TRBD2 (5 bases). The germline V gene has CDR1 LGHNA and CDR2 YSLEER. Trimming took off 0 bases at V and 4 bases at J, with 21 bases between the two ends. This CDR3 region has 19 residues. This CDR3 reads CASSQDINGVWLGTGELFF. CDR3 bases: TGCGCCAGCAGCCAAGATATAAACGGGGTGTGGTTGGGCACCGGGGAGCTGTTTTTT.

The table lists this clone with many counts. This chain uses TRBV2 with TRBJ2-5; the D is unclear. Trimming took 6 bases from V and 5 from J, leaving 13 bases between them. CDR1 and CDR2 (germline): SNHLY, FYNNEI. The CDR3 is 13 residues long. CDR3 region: CASSAERVETQYF. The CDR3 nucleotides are TGTGCCAGCAGCGCGGAAAGGGTGGAGACCCAGTACTTC.

This chain's CDR3 is CATSRLPPTSGEGDTQYF. The CDR3 DNA is TGTGCCACCAGCAGACTCCCCCCTACTAGCGGGGAGGGAGATACGCAGTATTTT. The chain couples TRBV15 to TRBJ2-3, with 10 bases identical to TRBD2. The CDR3 length is 18 residues. Germline CDR1 is LNHNV and CDR2 is YYDKDF (reference sequence). Germline trimming cut 2 bases from V and 5 bases from J; bases unmatched to any gene: 13.

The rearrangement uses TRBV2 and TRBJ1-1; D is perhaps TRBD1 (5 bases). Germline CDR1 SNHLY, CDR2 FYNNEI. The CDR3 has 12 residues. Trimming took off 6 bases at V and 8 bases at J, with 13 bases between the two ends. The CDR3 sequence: CASSPAGGEAFF. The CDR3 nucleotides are TGTGCCAGCAGCCCGGCGGGGGGGGAAGCTTTCTTT.

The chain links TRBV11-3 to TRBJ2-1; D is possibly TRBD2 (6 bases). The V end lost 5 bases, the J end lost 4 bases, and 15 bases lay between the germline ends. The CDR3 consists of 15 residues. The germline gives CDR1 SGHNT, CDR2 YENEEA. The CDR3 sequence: CASSPRGNTYNEQFF. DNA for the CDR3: TGTGCCAGCAGCCCACGCGGGAACACGTACAATGAGCAGTTCTTC.

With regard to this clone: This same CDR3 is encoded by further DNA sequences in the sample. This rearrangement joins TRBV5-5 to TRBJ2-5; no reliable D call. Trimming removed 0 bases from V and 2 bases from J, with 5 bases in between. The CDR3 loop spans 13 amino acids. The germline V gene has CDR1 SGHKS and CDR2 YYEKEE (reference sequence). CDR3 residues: CASSLVPQETQYF. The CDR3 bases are TGTGCCAGCAGCTTGGTTCCACAAGAGACCCAGTACTTC. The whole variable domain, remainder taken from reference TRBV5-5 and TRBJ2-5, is DAGVTQSPTHLIKTRGQQVTLRCSPISGHKSVSWYQQVLGQGPQFIFQYYEKEERGRGNFPDRFSARQFPNYSSELNVNALLLGDSALYLCASSLVPQETQYFGPGTRLLVL.

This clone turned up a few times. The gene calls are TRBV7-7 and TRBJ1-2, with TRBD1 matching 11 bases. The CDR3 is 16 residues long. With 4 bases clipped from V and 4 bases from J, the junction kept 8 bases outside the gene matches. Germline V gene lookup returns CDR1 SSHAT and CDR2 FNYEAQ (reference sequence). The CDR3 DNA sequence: TGTGCCAGCAGCTCGCTGCGGGGACAGGGGGGCTATGGCTACACCTTC. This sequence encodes CASSSLRGQGGYGYTF. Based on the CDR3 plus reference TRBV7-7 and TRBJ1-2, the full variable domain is GAGVSQSPRYKVTKRGQDVTLRCDPISSHATLYWYQQALGQGPEFLTYFNYEAQPDKSGLPSDRFSAERPEGSISTLTIQRTEQRDSAMYRCASSSLRGQGGYGYTFGSGTRLTVV.

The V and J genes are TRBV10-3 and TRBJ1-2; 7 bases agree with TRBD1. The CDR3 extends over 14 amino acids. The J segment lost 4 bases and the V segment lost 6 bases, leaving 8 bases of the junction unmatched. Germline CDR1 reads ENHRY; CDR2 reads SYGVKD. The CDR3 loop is CAISPTGRSYGYTF. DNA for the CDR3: TGTGCCATCAGCCCGACAGGGAGAAGCTATGGCTACACCTTC.

CDR3 in DNA: TGCGCCAGCAGCCAAGATACAGGTGATTTCTCTGGAAACACCATATATTTT. Its translation: CASSQDTGDFSGNTIYF. J is TRBJ1-3 and V is TRBV4-3, with D possibly TRBD1 on 5 matching bases. In germline, CDR1 is LGHNA, CDR2 YSLEER. Trimming left V 0 bases short and J 0 bases short, with 12 bases between. The CDR3 loop spans 17 amino acids.

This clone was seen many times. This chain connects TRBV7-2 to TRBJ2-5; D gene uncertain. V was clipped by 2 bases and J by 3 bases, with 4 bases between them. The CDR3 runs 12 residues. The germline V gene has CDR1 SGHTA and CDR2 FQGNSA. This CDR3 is CASSLNEETQYF. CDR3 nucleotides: TGTGCCAGCAGCTTAAACGAAGAGACCCAGTACTTC.

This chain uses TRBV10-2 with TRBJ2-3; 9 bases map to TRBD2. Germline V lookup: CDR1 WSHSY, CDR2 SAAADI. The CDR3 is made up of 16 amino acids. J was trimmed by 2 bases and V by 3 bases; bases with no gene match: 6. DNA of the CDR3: TGCGCCAGCAGTGAAGTAGCGGGGGAGGTCACAGATACGCAGTATTTT. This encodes CASSEVAGEVTDTQYF.